Detailed here is one T cell receptor beta chain. CDR1 is SGHDN and CDR2 is FVKESK in the germline V gene. V gave up 4 bases and J gave up 4 bases; unmatched junction bases: 21. The CDR3 consists of 20 residues. These data originate in a study of technical replicates of blood from a handful of donors. Only in-frame clones appear in the TCRdb table, and some are missing; sequencing was by immunoSEQ multiplex PCR. The sample holds approximately 90,000 clones, 95% seen once. The V gene is TRBV14, the J gene TRBJ2-1, with 8 bases that match TRBD1. The TCR comes from a human donor in good health. The sample taken for sequencing was T cells isolated from PBMCs. In DNA form, the CDR3 reads TGTGCCAGCAGCCCCTCACCGGGACAGGATCTCCAAAGGGATTACAATGAGCAGTTCTTC. Encoded protein: CASSPSPGQDLQRDYNEQFF.